A selection of T cell receptor beta chains follows, all from one sample in a study of T cell repertoires in cytomegalovirus infection. MiXCR was run by TCRdb on the reads, yielding one entry per CDR3 protein. The sample has 600,000 to 700,000 distinct CDR3 sequences, about 33% seen once. These receptors have no identified antigens. Sequenced here: cultured PBMCs, sampled from culture after CMV antigen stimulation. Receptor source: a human donor in good health (CMV status not recorded). Some clones in this sample may be carry-over from other donors' samples. Both conserved end residues are part of each CDR3. D genes are given only for firm matches. A clone size is listed for some rows: how often the clone was seen (once, few, many), or a class if it is expanded.

D: .; V: TRBV7-2; size: many; J: TRBJ2-3; CDR3: CASSLGGGLDTQYF; DNA: TGTGCCAGCAGCTTAGGGGGAGGTCTAGATACGCAGTATTTT
D: .; V: TRBV7-9; size: few; J: TRBJ2-5; CDR3: CASSSPYHQETQYF; DNA: TGTGCCAGCAGCTCCCCGTACCACCAAGAGACCCAGTACTTC
D: .; V: TRBV7-2; size: many; J: TRBJ2-3; CDR3: CASSLAGLPSTDTQYF; DNA: TGTGCCAGCAGCTTAGCAGGACTTCCAAGCACAGATACGCAGTATTTT
D: .; V: TRBV20-1; size: .; J: TRBJ1-5; CDR3: CSARVGGLFFQPQHF; DNA: TGCAGTGCTAGAGTTGGGGGACTCTTCTTCCAGCCCCAGCATTTT
D: TRBD1; V: TRBV6-5; size: .; J: TRBJ1-3; CDR3: CASSLSEYQGAGNTIYF; DNA: TGTGCCAGCAGTCTATCCGAGTACCAGGGGGCTGGAAACACCATATATTTT
D: .; V: TRBV20-1; size: .; J: TRBJ2-2; CDR3: CSASPPEGRATGELFF; DNA: TGCAGTGCTAGTCCCCCCGAGGGGCGAGCCACCGGGGAGCTGTTTTTT
D: TRBD2; V: TRBV4-3; size: .; J: TRBJ2-7; CDR3: CASSHDTSGGYEQYF; DNA: TGCGCCAGCAGCCATGATACTAGCGGGGGTTACGAGCAGTACTTC
D: .; V: TRBV7-2; size: many; J: TRBJ2-1; CDR3: CASSLGAAGEQFF; DNA: TGTGCCAGCAGCTTAGGGGCGGCAGGTGAGCAGTTCTTC
D: .; V: TRBV2; size: few; J: TRBJ1-2; CDR3: CARSTGEEGYTF; DNA: TGTGCCAGGTCGACAGGAGAGGAGGGCTACACCTTC
D: TRBD1; V: TRBV12-3/TRBV12-4; size: .; J: TRBJ2-7; CDR3: CASSLAGTGGEEQYF; DNA: TGTGCCAGCAGTTTAGCGGGGACAGGGGGCGAAGAGCAGTACTTC
D: TRBD1; V: TRBV6-5; size: few; J: TRBJ2-3; CDR3: CASRLTGGTDTQYF; DNA: TGTGCCAGCAGACTGACAGGGGGCACAGATACGCAGTATTTT
D: .; V: TRBV12-3/TRBV12-4; size: few; J: TRBJ2-5; CDR3: CASSSSTGETQYF; DNA: TGTGCCAGCAGCTCCTCGACTGGGGAGACCCAGTACTTC
D: .; V: TRBV2; size: .; J: TRBJ2-7; CDR3: CASSDSGFYEQYF; DNA: TGTGCCAGCAGTGATTCGGGCTTCTACGAGCAGTACTTC
D: TRBD2; V: TRBV7-2; size: .; J: TRBJ2-5; CDR3: CASSPLAGEGVKETQYF; DNA: TGTGCCAGCAGCCCACTAGCGGGGGAGGGGGTAAAAGAGACCCAGTACTTC
D: TRBD1; V: TRBV2; size: .; J: TRBJ1-1; CDR3: CASSVQGQIDTEAFF; DNA: TGTGCCAGCAGCGTACAGGGGCAAATTGACACTGAAGCTTTCTTT
D: TRBD1; V: TRBV5-1; size: few; J: TRBJ1-1; CDR3: CASSQTGSQGVTEAFF; DNA: TGCGCCAGCAGCCAGACAGGGTCCCAAGGGGTCACTGAAGCTTTCTTT
D: .; V: TRBV6-5; size: .; J: TRBJ1-1; CDR3: CASSYSHTMNTEAFF; DNA: TGTGCCAGCAGTTACTCCCATACTATGAACACTGAAGCTTTCTTT
D: .; V: TRBV15; size: .; J: TRBJ1-1; CDR3: CATSRRGTEAFF; DNA: TGTGCCACCAGCCGCCGGGGCACGGAAGCTTTCTTT
D: .; V: TRBV12-3/TRBV12-4; size: many; J: TRBJ1-5; CDR3: CASSLGDINQPQHF; DNA: TGTGCCAGCAGCTTAGGGGACATCAATCAGCCCCAGCATTTT
D: TRBD2; V: TRBV7-2; size: .; J: TRBJ2-1; CDR3: CASSLMASGYNEQFF; DNA: TGTGCCAGCAGCTTAATGGCTAGCGGTTACAATGAGCAGTTCTTC
D: TRBD1; V: TRBV30; size: few; J: TRBJ2-7; CDR3: CAWSVPETGHYEQYF; DNA: TGTGCCTGGAGTGTACCTGAGACAGGGCACTACGAGCAGTACTTC
D: .; V: TRBV7-2; size: .; J: TRBJ2-2; CDR3: CASSFARRSGELFF; DNA: TGTGCCAGCAGCTTTGCCAGGCGGTCGGGGGAGCTGTTTTTT
D: .; V: TRBV7-2; size: many; J: TRBJ2-3; CDR3: CASSLARVAGSSTDTQYF; DNA: TGTGCCAGCAGCTTAGCGCGTGTTGCGGGTTCTAGCACAGATACGCAGTATTTT
D: .; V: TRBV10-3; size: few; J: TRBJ2-1; CDR3: CAITEGRVGEQFF; DNA: TGTGCCATCACTGAAGGCAGGGTCGGTGAGCAGTTCTTC
D: .; V: TRBV11-2; size: few; J: TRBJ2-7; CDR3: CASSSGLTYEQYF; DNA: TGTGCCAGCAGCTCGGGACTTACCTACGAGCAGTACTTC
D: TRBD1; V: TRBV29-1; size: .; J: TRBJ2-5; CDR3: CSARGQGGQETQYF; DNA: TGCAGCGCCAGGGGACAGGGGGGACAAGAGACCCAGTACTTC
D: TRBD1; V: TRBV6-5; size: .; J: TRBJ2-7; CDR3: CASSKGTGWLEQYF; DNA: TGTGCCAGCAGTAAGGGGACAGGGTGGTTGGAGCAGTACTTC
D: .; V: TRBV15; size: .; J: TRBJ1-4; CDR3: CATTRTATNEKLFF; DNA: TGTGCCACCACCCGGACAGCAACTAATGAAAAACTGTTTTTT
D: .; V: TRBV5-4; size: few; J: TRBJ1-1; CDR3: CASSFRRQTNTEAFF; DNA: TGTGCCAGCAGCTTCAGGAGGCAGACGAACACTGAAGCTTTCTTT
D: .; V: TRBV20-1; size: .; J: TRBJ2-1; CDR3: CSARADSSYNEQFF; DNA: TGCAGTGCTCGGGCAGACAGCTCCTACAATGAGCAGTTCTTC
D: TRBD2; V: TRBV7-2; size: many; J: TRBJ2-2; CDR3: CASSFAGTSGNTGELFF; DNA: TGTGCCAGCAGCTTCGCCGGGACTAGCGGGAACACCGGGGAGCTGTTTTTT
D: .; V: TRBV2; size: .; J: TRBJ1-5; CDR3: CASSEQGTGNQPQHF; DNA: TGTGCCAGCAGTGAACAGGGGACCGGCAATCAGCCCCAGCATTTT
D: TRBD2; V: TRBV4-3; size: .; J: TRBJ2-1; CDR3: CASSQRALAGVEQFF; DNA: TGCGCCAGCAGCCAAAGAGCCCTAGCGGGAGTGGAACAGTTCTTC
D: .; V: TRBV12-3/TRBV12-4; size: .; J: TRBJ1-2; CDR3: CASTPNGGSGGYTF; DNA: TGTGCCAGCACCCCGAATGGGGGTTCGGGGGGCTACACCTTC
D: .; V: TRBV5-5; size: .; J: TRBJ2-7; CDR3: CASSSPGRGDEQYF; DNA: TGTGCCAGCAGCTCCCCGGGGCGGGGCGACGAGCAGTACTTC
D: .; V: TRBV6-2/TRBV6-3; size: .; J: TRBJ2-2; CDR3: CASLARVWTGELFF; DNA: TGTGCCAGCCTCGCACGGGTTTGGACCGGGGAGCTGTTTTTT
D: .; V: TRBV7-6; size: many; J: TRBJ2-5; CDR3: CASSARPSVRETQYF; DNA: TGTGCCAGCAGCGCCAGGCCGTCGGTCCGAGAGACCCAGTACTTC
D: TRBD1; V: TRBV7-9; size: few; J: TRBJ1-1; CDR3: CATRRDSIVLTEAFF; DNA: TGTGCCACCAGACGGGACAGTATTGTGCTCACTGAAGCTTTCTTT
D: TRBD2; V: TRBV6-6; size: .; J: TRBJ2-3; CDR3: CASSYRREVTDTQYF; DNA: TGTGCCAGCAGTTATAGGCGGGAGGTCACAGATACGCAGTATTTT
D: .; V: TRBV6-1; size: many; J: TRBJ2-1; CDR3: CASSEPAGGSYNEQFF; DNA: TGTGCCAGCAGTGAACCGGCAGGGGGGTCCTACAATGAGCAGTTCTTC
D: .; V: TRBV7-8; size: .; J: TRBJ1-2; CDR3: CASSFRQDHYGYTF; DNA: TGTGCCAGCAGCTTTAGACAGGACCACTATGGCTACACCTTC
D: .; V: TRBV7-9; size: .; J: TRBJ2-6; CDR3: CASSIARGSGANVLTF; DNA: TGTGCCAGCAGCATAGCCCGGGGTTCCGGGGCCAACGTCCTGACTTTC